The 3 T cell receptor beta chains listed next were all sequenced from one sample in a study of identical twins. One entry per CDR3 protein, called by TCRdb with MiXCR from the 5' RACE reads. The sample has 750,000 to 950,000 distinct CDR3 sequences, about 12% seen once. These sequences were also reported in another study, on yellow fever vaccine responses in identical twins.

Sequenced input: PBMCs. The source is a woman aged 18-29 years in good health.

This chain links TRBV4-1 with TRBJ2-3, with D perhaps matching TRBD2 (6 bases). CDR1 MGHRA and CDR2 YSYEKL come from the germline V gene. V gave up 0 bases and J gave up 2 bases, with 12 bases separating them. The CDR3 has 16 residues. The DNA of the CDR3 is TGCGCCAGCAGCCAAGATCGGGGGACTCCCACAGATACGCAGTATTTT. Amino acids: CASSQDRGTPTDTQYF.

This clonotype was detected a few times. The rearrangement links TRBV28 to TRBJ2-6; D unresolved. CDR1 and CDR2 (germline): MDHEN, SYDVKM. V was shortened by 7 bases and J by 2 bases, with 9 bases between the two germline ends. The CDR3 has 14 amino acids. CDR3 amino acids: CASNRMTGANVLTF. CDR3 in DNA: TGTGCCAGCAATCGGATGACTGGGGCCAACGTCCTGACTTTC.

The chain joins TRBV7-8 to TRBJ1-2, with D perhaps TRBD1 (5 bases). This CDR3 spans 15 amino acids. Germline V gives CDR1 SGHVS, CDR2 FQNEAQ. Trimming removed 5 bases at V and 0 bases at J, with 13 bases between. The CDR3 DNA reads as TGTGCCAGCAGCGCCGAATGGGGGGCTAACTATGGCTACACCTTC. This codes for CASSAEWGANYGYTF.